This TCR beta chain is drawn from a study of cytomegalovirus exposure and HLA in healthy donors (dated by TCRdb to about 2017). For the study in its entirety: An earlier analysis of 587 of the donors reported approximately 290 Gb of sequence data and 100 million to 140 million unique TCR beta sequences from 150 million to 200 million T cells. About 300 gigabases of sequencing data and tens of millions of unique TCR sequences were included in an early release covering several hundred HLA-typed donors. The genetic ancestry cluster associated with self-reported Caucasian donors included roughly 84% of the 300 to 450 genotyped donors. The study aimed to test whether signatures of past pathogen exposure could be identified by cataloging public T cell receptors. Using immunosequencing, the study profiled T cell repertoires from about 610 subjects and related those repertoires to cytomegalovirus serostatus. In addition to the first cohort of 500 to 850 subjects, a separate validation cohort of approximately 130 different subjects was used. To predict cytomegalovirus infection status, the study brought together high-throughput TCR immunosequencing, statistical association of individual TCRs with disease status, and machine learning. To study patterns of TCR occurrence, a later analysis re-analyzed previously published TCR beta repertoires from several hundred donors and added high-resolution HLA genotyping. Rather than using new phenotypic data, the later analysis identified candidate immune exposures from TCR beta sequences and from how often those sequences occurred across donors. In an earlier analysis of 587 of the donors, high-throughput TCR beta sequencing was used to judge whether each TCR beta V gene segment behaved as functional or pseudogenic. Donor age, sex, ethnicity and CMV serostatus were collected together with the repertoire data. In a later genetic analysis, genome-wide SNP genotypes for about 60% of the 666 donors were used, and that subset was treated as a discovery cohort. Every discovery cohort repertoire had been produced on one sequencing platform. HLA typing covered class I and class II loci at four-digit resolution. Typing coverage varied by locus: roughly 620-640 donors for A, B, C, DRB1 and DQB1; under 550 for DQA1; around 570 for DPA1; approximately 450 for DPB1. About five DR-DQ haplotypes were handled as single units for association and clustering because linkage in the cohort was strong. On average, around 240,000 unique TCR beta nucleotide sequences were sequenced per donor among about 400 genotyped donors of the cohort, with around 19% of those sequences being non-productive.

Receptor libraries were prepared by the immunoSEQ multiplex PCR assay. The multiplex PCR relied on a mix of 60 forward primers for TCR Vbeta segments and 13 reverse primers for TCR Jbeta segments. Amplification of the CDR3 region of rearranged TCR beta genes was performed with a multiplex PCR assay on genomic DNA. On the Illumina HiSeq System, the amplified TCR beta libraries were sequenced as 87-base-pair reads. In the authors' own workflow: A later analysis counted tens of millions of unique TCR beta chains across the 550 to 700 repertoires, and some 12 million of these chains were shared by at least two donors. A nearest-neighbor algorithm error-corrected the raw reads and collapsed the reads into unique sequences, merging closely related sequences to remove PCR and sequencing errors. V, D and J gene segments were assigned by aligning CDR3 sequences to IMGT reference sequences. Each retained sequence needed at least a six-nucleotide match to both a V gene segment and a J gene segment. A rearrangement counted as productive if the CDR3 had no stop codons and remained in frame with V and J, and every other rearrangement counted as non-productive. CDR3 was defined according to IMGT convention as the region running from the second conserved V-encoded cysteine to the conserved J-encoded phenylalanine. The earlier analysis of 550 to 650 of the donors excluded any sequence lacking an unambiguous match to a single V gene segment. In an earlier analysis of approximately 590 of the donors, a V segment was called functional when productive rearrangements were above 56.7%, and segregating when the standard deviation between donors exceeded 5%. A statistical classification framework was built for diagnosing cytomegalovirus status from the catalog of TCR beta chain sequences. In a later analysis, V and J genes were assigned by comparing TCR nucleotide sequences against IMGT/GENE-DB human TR gene sequences. In a later analysis, CDR3 sequences and most-parsimonious VDJ recombination scenarios were assigned using the TCRdist pipeline. A later analysis defined each TCR beta chain by its CDR3 amino acid sequence plus V-gene family, and excluded reads lacking a unique V-gene family. A later analysis removed several hundred highly shared, low-generation-probability nucleotide sequences to deal with suspected cross-contamination and a sequencing artifact. For each public chain, a later analysis derived a clonal expansion index from normalized ranks of inferred template counts within each repertoire. A later analysis computed generation probabilities with a VDJ recombination model fitted to out-of-frame rearrangements, and checked the results against IGoR. A later analysis scored TCR-TCR, TCR-HLA and TCR-CMV co-occurrence with hypergeometric tests, applying a repertoire-size bias correction to TCR pairs. A later analysis estimated false discovery rates by permuting HLA or CMV assignments 20 times. A later analysis grouped co-occurring TCRs with DBSCAN, adding TCRdist sequence similarity when clustering within HLA-allele-positive subsets. Co-occurrence clustering excluded repertoires with fewer than 30,000 or more than 120,000 public chains, plus five with anomalous nucleotide sharing. Entries here come from immuneACCESS through TCRdb and include only in-frame sequences with V and J called. Some clones fail to appear in such tables; in the studies checked, an unresolved V gene covers under half of the shortfall, and the cause of the remainder is unknown. The DNA gave D and trimming, while V, J and clone size come from that table. The sample records some 150,000 clones, about 83% of which are singletons. The ten largest clones represent less than 5.5% of the sample.

Based on the germline V gene, the CDR1 and CDR2 sequences are MDHEN and SYDVKM. At the junction V is shortened by 6 bases and J by 0 bases, with 8 bases in between. The CDR3 spans 14 residues, from the cysteine through the phenylalanine. CDR3 DNA only is kept here, 42 bases in frame from base 1. In the case of this clone: No cognate antigen has been identified for it. One base away there is no much larger clone; base qualities are not given.

The cohort consisted of some 730 healthy bone marrow donors. At the time of sampling, all cohort members were nominally healthy, though unrecorded immune exposures were likely present. The donor tested CMV seronegative and was one of the 352 seronegative cohort members. A peripheral blood sample was collected from each donor, and TCR beta sequencing was performed on peripheral blood mononuclear cells. The Qiagen DNeasy Blood Extraction Kit was used to extract genomic DNA from the blood cell samples. The paper as a whole reports these results and caveats: Because counts were too low, around 18 rarely observed V segments, including chromosome 9 orphons, were left out of the earlier analysis of about 620 of the donors. In a later analysis, HLA-associated TCR beta chains showed more clonal expansion and lower generation probabilities than non-associated chains that were equally common. In vitro tests confirmed that a few of the cytomegalovirus-associated TCR beta chains recognize cytomegalovirus antigens. In a later analysis, the rate of TCR association differed among HLA loci, with DRB1 alleles having the most associated TCRs and HLA-C alleles having the fewest. In both the original and validation cohorts, the classifier was reported to diagnose cytomegalovirus status with high specificity and sensitivity. Specific HLA alleles were associated with about 17,000 TCR beta sequences at a false discovery rate of 0.05 in a later analysis. Compared with the approximately 600-donor mean, donors in an Asian-associated ancestry cluster had fewer N-insertions in productive TCRs, according to a later genetic analysis. Across donors, most TCR sequences were observed very rarely, whereas some public TCRs were present in many individuals. According to the authors, the approach could potentially be generalized to other disease states and immunological phenotypes. The study gave a list of some 150 TCR beta chains associated with cytomegalovirus. Only TCR beta chains were sequenced in this cohort, and the absence of alpha or paired-chain data limited detectable features. Because HLA typing was unavailable for some donors at each locus, only the typed subset was used in association tests. A group of highly shared sequence variants was considered likely to be a technical artifact of the sequencing pipeline. Broadly in line with IMGT annotations, most TCR beta V segments showed up in productive rearrangements about 90% or about 30% of the time in an earlier analysis of under 700 of the donors. Most CMV-associated TCR beta chains appeared to be HLA-restricted in a later analysis, and the HLA associations seemed to be driven largely by CMV exposure. A later genetic analysis associated a missense DCLRE1C variant with V-gene and J-gene trimming of TCR beta chains, and an independent cohort replicated the association. Some IMGT-functional V segments, including TRBV6-2 and TRBV6-3, could not be told apart with the 87-base-pair reads, so those segments were excluded. A further reported finding was that TCR beta sequences accurately predicted the HLA-A and HLA-B alleles for most subjects in the first cohort. A later analysis reported that several top co-occurrence clusters appeared linked to parvovirus B19, influenza, CMV and Epstein-Barr virus. Correlated functional status among segregating V segments might reflect linkage disequilibrium, but an unknown experimental factor could not be ruled out. When HLA alleles, especially DR and DQ, strongly co-occurred, TCR associations were difficult to assign to individual alleles. The only immune exposure information available for the cohort was CMV serostatus. The presence/absence analyses assumed that sequencing depth was roughly uniform across donors, and that assumption may not be true.

Sample: PBMCs. The receptor chain draws on TRBV28 and TRBJ1-4, and TRBD1 may be the D gene, going by 5 matching bases. This receptor was obtained from a woman aged 30 to 39 in good health and CMV-seronegative. The DNA sequence is TGTGCCAGCAGGCCGACAGCAACTAATGAAAAACTGTTTTTT. Its translation is CASRPTATNEKLFF. The full variable domain, with segments outside the CDR3 supplied by the reference TRBV28 and TRBJ1-4 proteins, appears as DVKVTQSSRYLVKRTGEKVFLECVQDMDHENMFWYRQDPGLGLRLIYFSYDVKMKEKGDIPEGYSVSREKKERFSLILESASTNQTSMYLCASRPTATNEKLFFGSGTQLSVL.